The 3 T cell receptor beta chains below come from one sample, sequenced in a study of T cell responses to AZD1222 COVID-19 vaccine. Only in-frame clones appear in the TCRdb table, and some are missing; sequencing was by immunoSEQ multiplex PCR. The sample yields about 150,000 clones, roughly 92% seen once. The sample consisted of peripheral blood, taken on day 0 of AZD1222 vaccination. These receptors came from an adult in good health.

The chain has TRBV15 and TRBJ1-5, with a tentative D call TRBD1 (5 bases). CDR1 is LNHNV and CDR2 is YYDKDF in the germline V gene (reference sequence). V dropped 0 bases and J dropped 5 bases, with 17 bases sitting between them. This CDR3 region has 17 residues. CDR3 sequence: CATSREVPGNPHQPQHF. The CDR3 region has the DNA TGTGCCACCAGCAGAGAAGTACCAGGGAACCCCCATCAGCCCCAGCATTTT. The variable domain in full, completed from reference TRBV15 and TRBJ1-5, reads DAMVIQNPRYQVTQFGKPVTLSCSQTLNHNVMYWYQQKSSQAPKLLFHYYDKDFNNEADTPDNFQSRRPNTSFCFLDIRSPGLGDTAMYLCATSREVPGNPHQPQHFGDGTRLSIL.

The gene calls are TRBV4-2 and TRBJ2-7; TRBD2 agrees at 7 bases. V lost 0 bases to trimming and J lost 2 bases; unmatched junction nucleotides: 7. The CDR3 sequence is 16 residues long. Germline V gene lookup returns CDR1 LGHNA and CDR2 YNFKEQ. CDR3 residues: CASSQDGGGAPYEQYF. The CDR3 bases are TGTGCCAGCAGCCAAGATGGGGGGGGTGCCCCCTACGAGCAGTACTTC.

This clone was seen only a few times. The chain couples TRBV2 to TRBJ1-2; the D gene is possibly TRBD1 (5 bases). V was shortened by 0 bases and J by 6 bases, with 17 bases between the two germline ends. The germline CDR1 and CDR2 sequences are SNHLY and FYNNEI. The CDR3 length is 16 residues. The CDR3 DNA sequence: TGTGCCAGCAGTGAAGCGCTTGTGGTGGGGGAGAATGGCTACACCTTC. This gives the protein CASSEALVVGENGYTF.